This entry is about one TCR beta chain. The entry originates in a study of blood T cell repertoires in COVID-19. Study information: Specimens from acute and convalescent COVID-19 originated in the United States, Italy and Spain. Nucleic acid was either cDNA or gDNA, and it came from T cells, B-cell-depleted T cells, or PBMCs.

Trimming removed 8 bases from V and 5 bases from J; junction bases left unmatched: 4. Germline lookup yields CDR1 SEHNR and CDR2 FQNEAQ (reference sequence). The CDR3 loop spans 13 amino acids. Per the original data handling: It was from reference gene primer amplification that nucleated cell counts were estimated. Sequenced by immunoSEQ multiplex PCR; TCRdb stores in-frame clones only, minus some. The DNA gave D and trimming, while V, J and clone size come from that table. The sample yields 150,000 to 160,000 clones, around 85% seen once. Sample: peripheral blood. The clonotype was recovered from a woman aged 70-85 years with acute or convalescent COVID-19. The chain employs TRBV7-9 and TRBJ1-4; 8 bases are a match to TRBD1. The CDR3 reads CASRQGLNEKLFF. The CDR3 nucleotides are TGTGCCAGCCGACAGGGGTTAAATGAAAAACTGTTTTTT. The full variable domain, rest sourced from reference TRBV7-9 and TRBJ1-4, is DTGVSQNPRHKITKRGQNVTFRCDPISEHNRLYWYRQTLGQGPEFLTYFQNEAQLEKSRLLSDRFSAERPKGSFSTLEIQRTEQGDSAMYLCASRQGLNEKLFFGSGTQLSVL.